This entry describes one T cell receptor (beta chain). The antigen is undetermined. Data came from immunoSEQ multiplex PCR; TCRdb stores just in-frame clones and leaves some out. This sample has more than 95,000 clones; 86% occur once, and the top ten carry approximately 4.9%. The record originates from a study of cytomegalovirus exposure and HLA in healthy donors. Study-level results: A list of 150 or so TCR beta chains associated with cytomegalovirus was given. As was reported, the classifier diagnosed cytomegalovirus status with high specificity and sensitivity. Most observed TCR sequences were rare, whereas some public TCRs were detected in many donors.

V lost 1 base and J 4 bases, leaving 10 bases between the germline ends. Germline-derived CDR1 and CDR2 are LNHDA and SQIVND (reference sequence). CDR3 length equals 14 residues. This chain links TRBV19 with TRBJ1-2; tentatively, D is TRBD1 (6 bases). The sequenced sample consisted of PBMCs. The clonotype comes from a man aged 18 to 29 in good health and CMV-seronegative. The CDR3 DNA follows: TGTGCCAGTAGTATAGGGGACAAGCGCTATGGCTACACCTTC. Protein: CASSIGDKRYGYTF.